The 5 T cell receptor beta chains presented below share a single source sample, sequenced in a study of blood T cell repertoires in COVID-19. The assay was immunoSEQ multiplex PCR, and TCRdb's table has in-frame clones only and misses some. Among around 200,000 clones listed, 86% were seen once. Sequencing used PBMCs or T cells enriched from blood (not recorded which). The receptor source for this set is a woman aged 40-49 years with acute COVID-19.

J is TRBJ2-3 and V is TRBV6-5; TRBD2 agrees at 12 bases. CDR1 and CDR2 (germline): MNHEY, SVGAGI. With V trimmed by 5 bases and J by 4 bases, 4 bases remained unmatched. CDR3 size: 15 residues. The CDR3 region is CASSPLAGGSDTQYF. CDR3 in DNA: TGTGCCAGCAGTCCACTAGCGGGGGGTTCAGATACGCAGTATTTT.

This chain links TRBV9 with TRBJ2-7; possible D gene TRBD1, 5 bases. This CDR3 spans 14 amino acids. CDR1 and CDR2 from the germline V gene are SGDLS and YYNGEE. V gave up 4 bases and J gave up 5 bases, with 16 bases separating them. In DNA form, the CDR3 reads TGTGCCAGCAGCCCCCGACAGACGTCCCACGAGCAGTACTTC. The encoded protein is CASSPRQTSHEQYF.

The chain couples TRBV5-1 to TRBJ1-2; perhaps TRBD1 as D (5 bases). The length of the CDR3 is 14 residues. Germline loops: CDR1 SGHRS, CDR2 YFSETQ. Trimming stripped 0 bases from V and 7 bases from J, with 13 bases between. CDR3 sequence reads: CASSLATVLFGYTF. CDR3 coding DNA: TGCGCCAGCAGCTTGGCGACAGTCCTCTTTGGCTACACCTTC.

In nucleotides, the CDR3 is TGTGCCAGCACCCCAAGAGGGGGATCCTCTGGAAACACCATATATTTT. It specifies CASTPRGGSSGNTIYF. The chain joins TRBV3-1 (or the pseudogene TRBV3-2) to TRBJ1-3; D perhaps matches TRBD1 (6 bases). V was clipped by 7 bases and J by 0 bases, with 16 bases between them. Germline loops: CDR1 LGHDT, CDR2 YNNKEL (reference sequence). The CDR3 runs to 16 residues.

This chain links TRBV14 with TRBJ2-3; 10 positions agree with TRBD2. Germline-derived CDR1 and CDR2 are SGHDN and FVKESK. CDR3 size: 18 residues. The V gene end was trimmed by 1 base and the J gene end by 1 base; junction bases not matched to a gene: 8. CDR3 amino acids: CASSQGLLAGARTDTQYF. CDR3 in DNA: TGTGCCAGCAGCCAAGGGCTTCTAGCGGGGGCTCGCACAGATACGCAGTATTTT.